Sequencing of this TCR beta chain was carried out in a study of T cell repertoires in cytomegalovirus infection. Across the study: In public TCR beta signatures, there were indications of both CMV infection and matching HLA type.

Germline V gives CDR1 SGHAT, CDR2 FQNNGV. The CDR3 has 14 amino acids. With 5 bases removed from V and 2 bases from J, the gap between germline ends came to 12 bases. This clonotype has at least ten counts. As yet, its antigen is unknown. In TCRdb, the reads were re-called with MiXCR into one record per CDR3 protein. The sample has some 110,000 distinct CDR3 sequences; 10% are singletons. The sample comprised PBMCs, sequenced either directly or after in vitro stimulation (not recorded which). The chain is built from TRBV11-2 and TRBJ1-1; no definite D call. The TCR originated in a human donor in good health (CMV status not recorded). Some clones in this sample may be carry-over from other donors' samples. CDR3: CASSQGRKNTEAFF. The CDR3 nucleotides are TGTGCCAGCAGCCAAGGACGGAAAAACACTGAAGCTTTCTTT.